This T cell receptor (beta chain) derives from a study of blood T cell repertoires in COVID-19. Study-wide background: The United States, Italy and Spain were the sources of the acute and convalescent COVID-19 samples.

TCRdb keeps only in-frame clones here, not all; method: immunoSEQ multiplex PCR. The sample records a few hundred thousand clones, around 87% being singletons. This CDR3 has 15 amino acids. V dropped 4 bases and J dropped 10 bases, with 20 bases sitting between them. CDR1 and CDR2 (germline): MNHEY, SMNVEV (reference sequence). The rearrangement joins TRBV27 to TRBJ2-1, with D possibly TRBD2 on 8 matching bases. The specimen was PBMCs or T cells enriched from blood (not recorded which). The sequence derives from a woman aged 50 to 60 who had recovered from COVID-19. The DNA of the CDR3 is TGTGCCAGCAGTTCCGGGACTAGGGGGCAGGTGGAGCAGTTCTTC. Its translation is CASSSGTRGQVEQFF.